Below, 30 T cell receptor beta chains from the same sample are listed, as sequenced in a study of blood T cells in healthy people across ages. Together with a sample-barcoded 5' primer, a J-beta primer mix was included in a second PCR lasting about 6 to 11 cycles. MiXCR, run by TCRdb on the 5' RACE reads, gives a single entry per CDR3 protein. This repertoire shows approximately 730,000 distinct CDR3 sequences, roughly 50% found once; its top ten account for roughly 37%. The sample comprised blood. The receptor set was obtained from an elderly man in good health.

The sample holds a few counts of this clonotype. The rearrangement joins TRBV4-1 to TRBJ2-5; D is unresolved. CDR1 and CDR2 (germline): MGHRA, YSYEKL. The CDR3 runs to 13 residues. V lost 3 bases and J lost 5, with 10 bases in between. CDR3 DNA: TGCGCCAGCAGCCAGATCTGGGTGGAGACCCAGTACTTC. Its protein is CASSQIWVETQYF.

This clonotype turned up a few times. The CDR3 here is CASSSGIGVTYEQYF. CDR3 coding DNA: TGTGCCAGCAGTTCGGGAATCGGCGTCACCTACGAGCAGTACTTC. This rearrangement joins TRBV6-6 to TRBJ2-7; D possibly corresponds to TRBD2 (5 bases). This CDR3 has 15 amino acids. V was shortened by 4 bases and J by 2 bases, with 15 bases between the two germline ends. From germline, CDR1 is MNHNY and CDR2 SVGAGI (reference sequence).

J is TRBJ1-2 and V is TRBV12-3 or TRBV12-4; 11 bases are shared with TRBD1. CDR3 length: 15 residues. J gave up 4 bases and V 7 bases, and 8 bases lay outside the gene matches. CDR3 nucleotides: TGTGCCAGCAAAAAAACCGGGACAGGGGGCTATGGCTACACCTTC. This codes for CASKKTGTGGYGYTF.

In its sample, this clonotype was seen once. The chain uses TRBV20-1 and TRBJ2-2, with 13 bases that match TRBD2. Germline trimming cut 6 bases from V and 6 bases from J; bases unmatched to any gene: 4. Germline CDR1 and CDR2: DFQATT and SNEGSKA (reference sequence). The length of the CDR3 is 14 residues. In DNA, the CDR3 is TGCAGTGCCACTAGCGGGAGGGCCTCCGGGGAGCTGTTTTTT. It translates to CSATSGRASGELFF.

In this sample, this clonotype turned up a few times. This chain connects TRBV29-1 to TRBJ1-1; D is unclear. Germline V gene sequence: CDR1 SQVTM, CDR2 ANQGSEA. This CDR3 comprises 13 residues. V was pared by 2 bases and J by 6 bases, with 13 bases between. The CDR3 protein is CSVERRQGPEAFF. CDR3 DNA: TGCAGCGTTGAAAGGCGGCAAGGGCCTGAAGCTTTCTTT.

On this clonotype: The junction and the germline gene differ at one end; a read error may be behind it. The genes are TRBV5-1 and TRBJ2-6, with D uncertain. CDR1 SGHRS and CDR2 YFSETQ come from the germline V gene. The CDR3 totals 19 residues. Here the CDR3 DNA reads TGCGCCAGCGGCTTGGAAGCGTACTCTCCTCCTACTGGGGCCAACGTCCTGACTTTC. This gives the protein CASGLEAYSPPTGANVLTF.

This clonotype was found a few times. The chain recombines TRBV11-2 with TRBJ1-2, with D tentatively TRBD1 (5 bases). The CDR3 sequence is 16 residues long. V shed 3 bases and J shed 1 base, with 15 bases lying between them. CDR1 and CDR2 from the germline V gene are SGHAT and FQNNGV. CDR3 region: CASSFFKRQSNYGYTF. The CDR3 nucleotides read TGTGCCAGCAGCTTTTTTAAGAGACAGAGTAACTATGGCTACACCTTC.

V and J are TRBV5-1 and TRBJ2-1, with a possible D match to TRBD2 (5 bases). Trimming removed 0 bases from V and 6 bases from J, with 7 bases in between. The CDR3 consists of 13 residues. Germline V gene lookup returns CDR1 SGHRS and CDR2 YFSETQ. DNA of the CDR3: TGCGCCAGCAGCTTGGTGGAGGCCAATGAGCAGTTCTTC. It specifies CASSLVEANEQFF.

The chain joins TRBV6-1 to TRBJ1-2, with no clear D. Germline assignment: CDR1 MNHNS and CDR2 SASEGT. The CDR3 sequence is 14 residues long. V lost 4 bases and J 4 bases, leaving 13 bases between the germline ends. The CDR3 DNA follows: TGTGCCAGCAGTGGAATGGCCTCGGGCTATGGCTACACCTTC. This sequence encodes CASSGMASGYGYTF.

There are a few counts of this clonotype. V usage is TRBV20-1 and J usage is TRBJ2-2, with 10 bases fitting TRBD1. Germline V gene lookup returns CDR1 DFQATT and CDR2 SNEGSKA (reference sequence). The V segment lost 6 bases and the J segment 5 bases; nucleotides outside the gene matches: 6. The CDR3 runs to 14 residues. CDR3 protein: CSARRTGGTGELFF. CDR3 in DNA: TGCAGTGCGCGCCGGACAGGGGGGACCGGGGAGCTGTTTTTT.

V usage is TRBV3-1 and J usage is TRBJ2-7, with no clear D. Trimming left V 3 bases short and J 6 bases short, with 12 bases between. The CDR3 has 13 residues. Looked up from germline, CDR1 is LGHDT and CDR2 is YNNKEL (reference sequence). The CDR3 DNA sequence: TGTGCCAGCAGCCACTCCAGCGTGGTCGAGCAGTACTTC. This encodes CASSHSSVVEQYF.

This clonotype has ten or more counts. The chain carries TRBV29-1 and TRBJ2-3; 12 nucleotides agree with TRBD2. This CDR3 has 14 amino acids. Germline V CDR1 and CDR2: SQVTM, ANQGSEA. Trimming removed 4 bases from V and 4 bases from J; junction bases left unmatched: 3. The CDR3 coding sequence is TGCAGCGTTGGACTAGCGGGAGTGCCAGATACGCAGTATTTT. Translated, it gives CSVGLAGVPDTQYF.

This clonotype was detected once. V and J are TRBV2 and TRBJ2-4; 7 nucleotides match TRBD1. With 10 bases clipped from V and 4 bases from J, the junction kept 13 bases outside the gene matches. Germline values: CDR1 SNHLY, CDR2 FYNNEI. The CDR3 runs 15 residues. CDR3 DNA sequence: TGTGCCACCCTACCACGGGACAGCAAAAAAAACATTCAGTACTTC. Amino acid sequence: CATLPRDSKKNIQYF. Supplemented by reference TRBV2 and TRBJ2-4, the full variable domain reads EPEVTQTPSHQVTQMGQEVILRCVPISNHLYFYWYRQILGQKVEFLVSFYNNEISEKSEIFDDQFSVERPDGSNFTLKIRSTKLEDSAMYFCATLPRDSKKNIQYFGAGTRLSVL.

The rearrangement links TRBV4-1 to TRBJ2-7; 9 nucleotides align to TRBD1. This CDR3 region has 16 residues. CDR1 is MGHRA, CDR2 YSYEKL, per germline. V lost 1 base, J lost 2 bases, and 6 bases stayed unmatched. In nucleotides, the CDR3 is TGCGCCAGCAGCCAAGGAGGGGACAGGGCCACCTACGAGCAGTACTTC. It translates to CASSQGGDRATYEQYF.

V gene TRBV5-1 combines with J gene TRBJ2-7, with 7 nucleotides matching TRBD2. The trim removed 5 bases at V and 2 bases at J, leaving 16 bases unmatched. CDR1 and CDR2 from the germline V gene are SGHRS and YFSETQ. CDR3 length: 17 residues. The CDR3 here is CASSLLPAGEPTYEQYF. Written as DNA, the CDR3 is TGCGCCAGCAGTTTACTACCGGCGGGAGAGCCGACCTACGAGCAGTACTTC.

The chain carries TRBV2 and TRBJ1-1; a weak D match, TRBD1 (5 bases). The CDR3 covers 13 residues. With 7 bases removed from V and 9 bases from J, the gap between germline ends came to 18 bases. Germline loops: CDR1 SNHLY, CDR2 FYNNEI. The CDR3 is CASTETAGTKAFF. As DNA, the CDR3 is TGTGCCAGCACTGAGACAGCGGGGACTAAAGCTTTCTTT.

The genes are TRBV25-1 and TRBJ2-1, with 11 bases aligning to TRBD2. The CDR3 runs 15 residues. CDR1 is MGHDK, CDR2 SYGVNS, per germline. The trim removed 8 bases at V and 8 bases at J, leaving 11 bases unmatched. The CDR3 reads CASGIAGGPSYEQFF. The CDR3 nucleotides are TGTGCCAGCGGTATAGCGGGAGGGCCCTCCTATGAGCAGTTCTTC. Full variable domain (outside the CDR3, taken from reference TRBV25-1 and TRBJ2-1): EADIYQTPRYLVIGTGKKITLECSQTMGHDKMYWYQQDPGMELHLIHYSYGVNSTEKGDLSSESTVSRIRTEHFPLTLESARPSHTSQYLCASGIAGGPSYEQFFGPGTRLTVL.

Of note for this clonotype: The junction differs from germline at one of its ends, possibly a read error. The chain has TRBV20-1 and TRBJ2-1, with 7 bases aligning to TRBD2. This CDR3 has 11 residues. Germline lookup yields CDR1 DFQATT and CDR2 SNEGSKA (reference sequence). CDR3 residues: CRARTGGEQFF. CDR3 nucleotide sequence: TGCAGGGCTAGAACGGGGGGTGAGCAGTTCTTC.

The V and J genes are TRBV11-2 and TRBJ2-2; D ambiguous. CDR1 is SGHAT and CDR2 is FQNNGV in the germline V gene. The CDR3 runs 14 residues. V was trimmed by 3 bases and J by 1 base, leaving 6 bases between them. CDR3 DNA sequence: TGTGCCAGCAGCTTTATTAGGAACACCGGGGAGCTGTTTTTT. The encoded protein is CASSFIRNTGELFF.

This sequence joins TRBV20-1 and TRBJ1-2, with D unresolved. The CDR3 runs 14 residues. V was shortened by 1 base and J by 1 base, with 10 bases between the two germline ends. Per the germline V gene, CDR1 is DFQATT and CDR2 is SNEGSKA (reference sequence). The DNA for the CDR3 is TGCAGTGCTAGAGGAGCAGGCGATAACTATGGCTACACCTTC. Residues: CSARGAGDNYGYTF.

The rearrangement links TRBV3-1 to TRBJ2-3; 13 nucleotides match TRBD2. The CDR3 length is 17 residues. Looked up from germline, CDR1 is LGHDT and CDR2 is YNNKEL (reference sequence). J lost 3 bases, V lost 4 bases, and 7 bases had no gene match. The DNA of the CDR3 is TGTGCCAGCAGCCCCGAACTAGCGGGAGGGCTTACAGATACGCAGTATTTT. Amino acids: CASSPELAGGLTDTQYF.

V gene TRBV3-1 combines with J gene TRBJ2-5; 8 bases align to TRBD2. The CDR3 spans 17 residues. Germline V gene data show CDR1 as LGHDT and CDR2 as YNNKEL (reference sequence). Trimming took 0 bases from V and 5 from J; bases not matched to a gene: 11. This chain's CDR3 is CASSQEQVGLAEETQYF. For the CDR3, the DNA is TGTGCCAGCAGCCAAGAACAAGTTGGACTAGCCGAGGAGACCCAGTACTTC.

The V gene is TRBV5-1, the J gene TRBJ1-4, with TRBD1 as a possible D gene (5 bases). Germline V lookup: CDR1 SGHRS, CDR2 YFSETQ. V was shortened by 4 bases and J by 8 bases, with 15 bases between the two germline ends. This CDR3 contains 14 residues. CDR3 region: CASSGGGFGEKLFF. The CDR3 nucleotides read TGCGCCAGCAGCGGCGGGGGATTCGGGGAAAAACTGTTTTTT.

This sequence joins TRBV12-3 or TRBV12-4 and TRBJ1-4; no clear D gene. The V and J ends lost 7 bases and 8 bases respectively, with 8 bases between them. This CDR3 is 11 amino acids long. CDR3 in amino acids: CASTPGEKLFF. As DNA, the CDR3 is TGTGCCAGCACCCCCGGGGAAAAACTGTTTTTT.

This sequence joins TRBV28 and TRBJ2-5; D not certain. Per germline, CDR1 MDHEN and CDR2 SYDVKM. The CDR3 runs to 15 residues. V dropped 6 bases and J dropped 4 bases, with 18 bases sitting between them. Here the CDR3 reads CASSILSEVRETQYF. Here the CDR3 DNA reads TGTGCCAGCAGCATTCTTTCGGAAGTCCGAGAGACCCAGTACTTC.

The chain links TRBV20-1 to TRBJ2-7; D uncertain. The CDR3 has 14 amino acids. Germline CDR1 is DFQATT and CDR2 is SNEGSKA (reference sequence). Trimming took 5 bases from V and 5 from J, leaving 19 bases between them. As DNA, the CDR3 is TGCAGTGCTCGGTGGCCGAAGGGAAGTCACGAGCAGTACTTC. It encodes CSARWPKGSHEQYF.

The chain's CDR3 is CARRRQYSYEQYF. The CDR3 region has the DNA TGTGCCAGAAGACGACAGTACTCCTACGAGCAGTACTTC. This chain links TRBV2 with TRBJ2-7, with D possibly matching TRBD1 (5 bases). Per the germline V gene, CDR1 is SNHLY and CDR2 is FYNNEI. V was pared by 9 bases and J by 0 bases, with 12 bases between. This CDR3 region has 13 residues.

CDR3 loop: CSVAGRALGGYTF. The CDR3 nucleotides are TGCAGCGTGGCGGGCAGGGCCTTAGGGGGCTACACCTTC. The chain links TRBV29-1 to TRBJ1-2; maybe TRBD1 (5 bases). Trimming shortened V by 6 bases and J by 8 bases, and 19 bases separated the two germline ends. The CDR3 covers 13 residues. CDR1 SQVTM and CDR2 ANQGSEA come from the germline V gene.

The chain employs TRBV3-1 and TRBJ1-4; D is uncertain. CDR1 is LGHDT, CDR2 YNNKEL, per germline (reference sequence). The ends were cut back, 4 bases at V and 8 bases at J, with 17 bases in the middle. The length of the CDR3 is 15 residues. The CDR3 is CASSPYWGSSEKLFF. CDR3 bases: TGTGCCAGCAGCCCCTATTGGGGTTCCTCCGAAAAACTGTTTTTT.

This clonotype has only a few counts. The chain uses TRBV20-1 and TRBJ2-7; 11 nucleotides align to TRBD2. V dropped 6 bases and J dropped 9; count of bases not matched to a gene: 10. The CDR3 runs to 13 residues. Germline V gives CDR1 DFQATT, CDR2 SNEGSKA (reference sequence). The CDR3 coding sequence is TGCAGTGCCCCCCTAGCGGGAGGATTTGGGCAGTACTTC. Protein product: CSAPLAGGFGQYF.